These T cell receptor beta chains were read from a single sample in a study of CD8 T cells in Susac syndrome. TCRdb reprocessed the immunoSEQ multiplex PCR reads via MiXCR and lists one record per CDR3 protein. Of roughly 220,000 distinct CDR3 sequences in the sample, around 93% were seen once. Sequencing used CD4+ T cells from PBMCs. Receptors were obtained from a human donor with Susac syndrome. Each CDR3 is given with its conserved first and last residue. A D gene is named only where the DNA matches it firmly. The size entry is marked missing in some rows and otherwise reads once, few, many or a size class.

NA	NA	TRBJ1-2	TRBV3-1	TGTGCCAGCAGCCCAGGGGCTGGCTACACCTTC	CASSPGAGYTF
TRBD1	NA	TRBJ1-6	TRBV5-6	TGTGCCAGCAGCTTGGAGATGACAGGGGGTAATTCACCCCTCCACTTT	CASSLEMTGGNSPLHF
NA	NA	TRBJ2-3	TRBV30	TGTGCCTGGAGGGTAAGCACAGATACGCAGTATTTT	CAWRVSTDTQYF
NA	NA	TRBJ1-1	TRBV6-2/TRBV6-3	TGTGCCATCGGCCCCTACGCCACTGAAGCTTTCTTT	CAIGPYATEAFF
NA	NA	TRBJ1-6	TRBV30	TGTGCCTGGAGTGGTGGACGGTCCAATTCACCCCTCCACTTT	CAWSGGRSNSPLHF
TRBD1	once	TRBJ1-6	TRBV20-1	TGCAGTGCTAGCGTAGGCAGGGGGAGTAATTCACCCCTCCACTTT	CSASVGRGSNSPLHF
NA	NA	TRBJ1-2	TRBV4-3	TGCGCCAGCAGCCAAGGGACAGTCGATAACTATGGCTACACCTTC	CASSQGTVDNYGYTF
NA	NA	TRBJ1-1	TRBV30	TGTGCCTGGAGTCAGCAGACTGAAGCTTTCTTT	CAWSQQTEAFF
NA	NA	TRBJ1-3	TRBV2	TGTGCCAGCAGTATTAACTCTGGAAACACCATATATTTT	CASSINSGNTIYF
NA	NA	TRBJ2-7	TRBV15	TGTGCCACCAGCAGTTCTCCGGGGAATGAAGGCGAGCAGTACTTC	CATSSSPGNEGEQYF
TRBD1	NA	TRBJ2-5	TRBV11-2	TGTGCCAGCAGCTCAGAGACAGGGGCCTACCAAGAGACCCAGTACTTC	CASSSETGAYQETQYF
TRBD2	NA	TRBJ2-7	TRBV24-1	TGTGCCACCAGTACTAGCGGGGACACCTACGAGCAGTACTTC	CATSTSGDTYEQYF
NA	NA	TRBJ1-1	TRBV7-2	TGTGCCAGCAGCTTTCTCAGGAACACTGAAGCTTTCTTT	CASSFLRNTEAFF
TRBD1	NA	TRBJ2-2	TRBV9	TGTGCCAGCAGCGTACGGGCAGGGGGGAACACCGGGGAGCTGTTTTTT	CASSVRAGGNTGELFF
NA	NA	TRBJ1-5	TRBV20-1	TGCAGTGCTAGACGGTTCGGTGGGACGGAGCTTAGCAATCAGCCCCAGCATTTT	CSARRFGGTELSNQPQHF
NA	NA	TRBJ1-1	TRBV3-1	TGTGCCAGCAGCCCTCCGCGGCACGAGGGAAACACTGAAGCTTTCTTT	CASSPPRHEGNTEAFF
TRBD1	NA	TRBJ2-2	TRBV6-2/TRBV6-3	TGTGCCAGCAGGCCGACAGGGACCGGGGAGCTGTTTTTT	CASRPTGTGELFF